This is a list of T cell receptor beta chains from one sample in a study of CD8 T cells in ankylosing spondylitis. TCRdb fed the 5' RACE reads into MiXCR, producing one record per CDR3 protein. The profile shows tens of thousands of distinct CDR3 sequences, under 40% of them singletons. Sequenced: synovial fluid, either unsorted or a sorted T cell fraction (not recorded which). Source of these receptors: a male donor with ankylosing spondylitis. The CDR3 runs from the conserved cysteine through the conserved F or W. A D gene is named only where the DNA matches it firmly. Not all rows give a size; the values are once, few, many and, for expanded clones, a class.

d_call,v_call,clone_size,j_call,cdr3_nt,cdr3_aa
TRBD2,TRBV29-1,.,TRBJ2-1,TGCAGCGGGGTGGGACTAGCGGGAGGAGGTGAGCAGTTCTTC,CSGVGLAGGGEQFF
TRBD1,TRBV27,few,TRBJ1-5,TGTGCCAGCAGTTTGTGCAGGGGGCAAATAGATGGCAATCAGCCCCAGCATTTT,CASSLCRGQIDGNQPQHF
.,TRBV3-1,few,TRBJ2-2,TGTGCCAGCAGCCAAGATTGGGGTTGGGCCGGGGAGCTGTTTTTT,CASSQDWGWAGELFF
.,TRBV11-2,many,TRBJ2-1,TGTGCCAGCAGCTCCCAACCGGGGGGCTATGAGCAGTTCTTC,CASSSQPGGYEQFF
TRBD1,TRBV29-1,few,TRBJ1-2,TGCAGCGTTGACGCGACAGGGGAGGATGGCTACACCTTC,CSVDATGEDGYTF
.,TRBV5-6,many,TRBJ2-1,TGTGCCAGCAGCCCCGAGCAGTTCTTC,CASSPEQFF
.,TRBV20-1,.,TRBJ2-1,TGCAGTGCTATAACAAAAGGGCGGGACGAGGTCTACAATGAGCAGTTCTTC,CSAITKGRDEVYNEQFF
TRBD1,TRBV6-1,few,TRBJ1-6,TGTGCCAGCAGTATCCGCGGGGGACAGTATAATTCACCCCTCCACTTT,CASSIRGGQYNSPLHF
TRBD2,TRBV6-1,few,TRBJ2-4,TGTGCCAGCACTCCGGGACTAGCGGGAGCCAAAAACATTCAGTACTTC,CASTPGLAGAKNIQYF
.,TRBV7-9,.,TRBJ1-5,TGTGCCAGCAGTAATACAGTGCTCGGGCCCCAGCATTTT,CASSNTVLGPQHF
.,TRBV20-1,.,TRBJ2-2,TGCAGTGCTAGAGGGACTGGCGACACCGGGGAGCTGTTTTTT,CSARGTGDTGELFF
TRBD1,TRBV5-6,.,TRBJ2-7,TGTGCCAGCAGCCTAAAGACAGGGGTCGACGAGCAGTACTTC,CASSLKTGVDEQYF
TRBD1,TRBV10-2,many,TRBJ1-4,TGCGCCAGCAGTGCGACAGGGCATAATGAAAAACTGTTTTTT,CASSATGHNEKLFF
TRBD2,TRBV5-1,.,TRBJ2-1,TGCGCCAGCAGCTTCGGGACTAGCGGGACGTTCCATGAGCAGTTCTTC,CASSFGTSGTFHEQFF